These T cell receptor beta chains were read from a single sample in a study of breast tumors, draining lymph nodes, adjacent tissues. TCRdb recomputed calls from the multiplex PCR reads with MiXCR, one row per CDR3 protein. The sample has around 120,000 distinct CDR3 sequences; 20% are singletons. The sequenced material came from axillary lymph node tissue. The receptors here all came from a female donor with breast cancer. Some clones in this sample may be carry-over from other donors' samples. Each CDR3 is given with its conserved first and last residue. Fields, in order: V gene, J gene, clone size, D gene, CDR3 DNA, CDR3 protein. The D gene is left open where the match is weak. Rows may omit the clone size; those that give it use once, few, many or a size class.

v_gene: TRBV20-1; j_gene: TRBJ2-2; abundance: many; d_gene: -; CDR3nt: TGCAGTGCTAGAGAGAGTTTTTTTTCGAACACCGGGGAGCTGTTTTTT; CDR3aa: CSARESFFSNTGELFF
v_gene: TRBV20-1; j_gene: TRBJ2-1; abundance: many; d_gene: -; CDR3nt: TGCAGTGCGCCGGGACAACTTTACAATGAGCAGTTCTTC; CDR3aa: CSAPGQLYNEQFF
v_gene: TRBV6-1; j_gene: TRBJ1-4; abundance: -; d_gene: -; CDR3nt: TGTGCCAGCAGTGAAGGGCCAAAAGTCGGTTTT; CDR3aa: CASSEGPKVGF
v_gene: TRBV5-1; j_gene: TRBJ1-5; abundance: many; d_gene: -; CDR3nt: TGCGCCAGCAGGGTGGACAGTAATCAGCCCCAGCATTTT; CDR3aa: CASRVDSNQPQHF
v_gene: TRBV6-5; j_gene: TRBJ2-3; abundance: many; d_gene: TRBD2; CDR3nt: TGCGCCAGCAGCAATAGCGGGAGAGCAGATACGCAGTATTTT; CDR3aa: CASSNSGRADTQYF
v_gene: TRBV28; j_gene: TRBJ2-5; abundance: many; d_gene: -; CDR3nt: TGTGCCAGCAGTTTTACGGGGACCGAGACCCAGTACTTC; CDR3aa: CASSFTGTETQYF
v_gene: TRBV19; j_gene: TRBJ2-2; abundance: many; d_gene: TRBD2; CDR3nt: TGTGCCAGTAGTATGTCTAGCGGATCGAACACCGGGGAGCTGTTTTTT; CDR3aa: CASSMSSGSNTGELFF
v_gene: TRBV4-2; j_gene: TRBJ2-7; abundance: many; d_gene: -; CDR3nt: TGTGCCAGCAGCCAAGAGGGGACACTCTCCTACGAGCAGTACTTC; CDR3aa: CASSQEGTLSYEQYF
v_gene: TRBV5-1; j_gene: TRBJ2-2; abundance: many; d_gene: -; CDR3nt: TGCGCCAGCAGCTTGGAGGGCGGAGCGAACACCGGGGAGCTGTTTTTT; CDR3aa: CASSLEGGANTGELFF
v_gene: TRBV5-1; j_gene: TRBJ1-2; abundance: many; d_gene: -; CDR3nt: TGCGCCAGCAGCTTGTCGACGAGGTCCTATGGCTACACCTTC; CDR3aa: CASSLSTRSYGYTF
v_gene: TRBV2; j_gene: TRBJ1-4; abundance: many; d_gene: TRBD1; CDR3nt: TGTGCCAGCAGCGAAGGTGGGACAGAGAATGAAAAACTGTTTTTT; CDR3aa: CASSEGGTENEKLFF
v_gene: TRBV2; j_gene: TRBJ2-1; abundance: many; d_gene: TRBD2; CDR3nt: TGTGCCAGCATAGAGTTTAAGGCGGGGGGGTCAAATGAGCAGTTCTTC; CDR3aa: CASIEFKAGGSNEQFF
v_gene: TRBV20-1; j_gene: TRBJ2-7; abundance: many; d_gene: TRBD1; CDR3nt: TGCAGTGCTAGTGATCCGGGACAGGGGAGTAACGAGCAGTACTTC; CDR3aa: CSASDPGQGSNEQYF
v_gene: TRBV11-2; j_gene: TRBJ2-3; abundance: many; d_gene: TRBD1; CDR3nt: TGTGCCAGCAACCATCCGACAGGGGGCACAGATACGCAGTATTTT; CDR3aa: CASNHPTGGTDTQYF
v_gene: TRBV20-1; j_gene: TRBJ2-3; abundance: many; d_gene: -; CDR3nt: TGCAGTGCTAGAGCTTTGGGGCGAGGAGGGAGCACAGATACGCAGTATTTT; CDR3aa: CSARALGRGGSTDTQYF
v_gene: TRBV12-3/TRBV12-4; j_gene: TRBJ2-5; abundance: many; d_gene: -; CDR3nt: TGTGCCAGCAGTTTCTCCGGGTCTCAAGAGACCCAGTACTTC; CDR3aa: CASSFSGSQETQYF
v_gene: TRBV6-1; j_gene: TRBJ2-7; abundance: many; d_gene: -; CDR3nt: TGTGCCAGCAGTGAAGGGGAAGCCTACGAGCAGTACTTC; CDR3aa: CASSEGEAYEQYF
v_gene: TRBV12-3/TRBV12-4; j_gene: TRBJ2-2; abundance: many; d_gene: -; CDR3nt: TGTGCCAGCAGTTTAACCGCCGTGAGGCTGTTTTTT; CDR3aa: CASSLTAVRLFF
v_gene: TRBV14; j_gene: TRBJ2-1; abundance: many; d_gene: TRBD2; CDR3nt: TGTGCCAGCAGCCAAGTAGGGACTAGCAGCTACAATGAGCAGTTCTTC; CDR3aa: CASSQVGTSSYNEQFF
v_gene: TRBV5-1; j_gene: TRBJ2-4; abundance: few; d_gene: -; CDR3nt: TGCGCCAGCAGCTCCCAGGCGGTGAACATTCAGTACTTC; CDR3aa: CASSSQAVNIQYF
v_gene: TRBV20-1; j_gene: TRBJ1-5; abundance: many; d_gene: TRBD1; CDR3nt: TGCAGTGCCCGTGGGGACAGTCTCAATCAGCCCCAGCATTTT; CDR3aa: CSARGDSLNQPQHF
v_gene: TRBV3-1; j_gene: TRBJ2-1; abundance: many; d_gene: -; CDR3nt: TGTGCCAGCAGCCAAATCTTGGATACTGAGCAGTTCTTC; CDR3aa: CASSQILDTEQFF
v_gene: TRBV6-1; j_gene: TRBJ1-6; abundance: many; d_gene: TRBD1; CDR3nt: TGTGCCGGAACCCGGGACAGGGGGCCCTCCTATAATTCACCCCTCCACTTT; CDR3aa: CAGTRDRGPSYNSPLHF
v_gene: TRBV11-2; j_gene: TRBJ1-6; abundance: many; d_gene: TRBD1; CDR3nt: TGTGCCAGCAGCTCCAAAAGGCCGGGACAGGGAAATTCACCCCTCCACTTT; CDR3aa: CASSSKRPGQGNSPLHF
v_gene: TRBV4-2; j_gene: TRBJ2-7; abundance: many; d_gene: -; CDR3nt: TGTGCCAGCAGCCGGCTCGACGGGTACGAGCAGTACTTC; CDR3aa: CASSRLDGYEQYF
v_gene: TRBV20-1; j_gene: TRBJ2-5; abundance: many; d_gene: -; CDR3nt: TGCAGTGCTAGTCGGGAAATTCAAGAGACCCAGTACTTC; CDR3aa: CSASREIQETQYF
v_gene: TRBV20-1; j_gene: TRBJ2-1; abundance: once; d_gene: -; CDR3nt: TGCAGTGCTAGGCCCCAGTTCTTC; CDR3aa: CSARPQFF
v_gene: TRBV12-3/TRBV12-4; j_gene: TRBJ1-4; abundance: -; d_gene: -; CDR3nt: TGTGCCAGCGGAGATTTAAGGGGGGGGAGTGCGGGAAAACTGTTTTTT; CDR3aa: CASGDLRGGSAGKLFF
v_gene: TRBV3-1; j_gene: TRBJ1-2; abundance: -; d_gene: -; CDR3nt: TGTGCCAGCAGCCCAGGAAACGGCAGGGTTGGTGGCTACACCTTC; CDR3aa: CASSPGNGRVGGYTF
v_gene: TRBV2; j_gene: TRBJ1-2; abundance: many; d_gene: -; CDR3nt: TGTGCCAGCAGTGAAGATGAGAGTCTAAATGGCTACACCTTC; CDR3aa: CASSEDESLNGYTF
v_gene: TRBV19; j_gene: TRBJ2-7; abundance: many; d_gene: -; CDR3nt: TGTGCCAGTAGTACCCCGGGACGTCCAACCTACGAGCAGTACTTC; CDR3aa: CASSTPGRPTYEQYF
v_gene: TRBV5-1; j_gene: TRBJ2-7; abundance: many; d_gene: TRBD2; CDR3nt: TGCGCCAGCAGCTGGGGGGGTCTCGACCCCGGGTACGAGCAGTACTTC; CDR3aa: CASSWGGLDPGYEQYF
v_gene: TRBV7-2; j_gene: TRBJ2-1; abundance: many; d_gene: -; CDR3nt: TGTGCCAGCAGCGACGGTACCTACAATGAGCAGTTCTTC; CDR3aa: CASSDGTYNEQFF
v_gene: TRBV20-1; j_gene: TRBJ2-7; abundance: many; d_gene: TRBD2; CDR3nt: TGCAGTGCTAGAGATATGAGCGGGAGCAACATCTACGAGCAGTACTTC; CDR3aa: CSARDMSGSNIYEQYF
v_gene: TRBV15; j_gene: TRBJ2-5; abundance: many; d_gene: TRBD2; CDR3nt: TGTGCCATCAAAGCGGGAGGGGTAGAGACCCAGTACTTC; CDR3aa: CAIKAGGVETQYF
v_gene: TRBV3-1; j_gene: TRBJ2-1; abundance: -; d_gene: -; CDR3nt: TGTGCCAGCAGCCAAGTAGGGAAGAGTGAGCAGTTCTTC; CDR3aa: CASSQVGKSEQFF
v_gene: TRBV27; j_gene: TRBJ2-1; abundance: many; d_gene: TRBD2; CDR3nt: TGTGCCAGCAGTCCCTGGGGGGGGGGAACCAATGAGCAGTTCTTC; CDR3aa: CASSPWGGGTNEQFF
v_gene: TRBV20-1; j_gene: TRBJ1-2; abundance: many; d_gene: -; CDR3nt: TGCAGTGCTACAGTAGACAGCACTAACTATGGCTACACCTTC; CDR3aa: CSATVDSTNYGYTF
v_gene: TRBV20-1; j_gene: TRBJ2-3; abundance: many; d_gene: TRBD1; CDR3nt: TGCAGTGCTAGAGATCGGGGTCCGGGACAGATCACAGATACGCAGTATTTT; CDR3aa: CSARDRGPGQITDTQYF
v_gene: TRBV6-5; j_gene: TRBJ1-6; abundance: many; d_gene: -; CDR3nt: TGTGCCAGCAGTAAGGGGGGTTCACCCCTCCACTTT; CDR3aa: CASSKGGSPLHF
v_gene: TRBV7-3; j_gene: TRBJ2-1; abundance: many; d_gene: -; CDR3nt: TGTGCCAGCAGCTTAGGGGACGATTACAATGAGCAGTTCTTC; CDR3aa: CASSLGDDYNEQFF
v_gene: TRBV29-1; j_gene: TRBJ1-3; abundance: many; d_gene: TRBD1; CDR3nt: TGCAGCGTTGATCCAGGGGGCTCTGGAAACACCATATATTTT; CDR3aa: CSVDPGGSGNTIYF
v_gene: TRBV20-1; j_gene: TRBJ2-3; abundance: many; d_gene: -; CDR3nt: TGCAGTGTTACGGGGGCACGGGCCACAGATACGCAGTATTTT; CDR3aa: CSVTGARATDTQYF
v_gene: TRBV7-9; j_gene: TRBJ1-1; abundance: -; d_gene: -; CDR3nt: TGTGCCAGCACGCTGGCCGGATTGAACACTGAAGCTTTCTTT; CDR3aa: CASTLAGLNTEAFF
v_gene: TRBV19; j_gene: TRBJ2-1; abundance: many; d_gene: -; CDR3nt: TGTGCCAGTAGTATAGATCCCGGGGACGAGCAGTTCTTC; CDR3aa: CASSIDPGDEQFF
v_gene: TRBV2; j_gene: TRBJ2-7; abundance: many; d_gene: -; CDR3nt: TGTGCCAGCAGTGTGGTCAGCTCTAGGGAGCAGTACTTC; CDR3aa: CASSVVSSREQYF
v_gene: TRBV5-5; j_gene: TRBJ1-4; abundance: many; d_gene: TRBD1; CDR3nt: TGTGCCAGCAGCAAGGGACAGACAGGGGGTACTAATGAAAAACTGTTTTTT; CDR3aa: CASSKGQTGGTNEKLFF
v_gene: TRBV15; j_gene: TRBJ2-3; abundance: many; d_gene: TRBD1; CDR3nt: TGTGCCACCAGCAGACCGGACAGGAGCACAGATACGCAGTATTTT; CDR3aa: CATSRPDRSTDTQYF
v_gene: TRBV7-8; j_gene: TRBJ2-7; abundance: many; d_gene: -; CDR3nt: TGTGCCAGCAGCTTAGCGGGAAGGCGGTACTTC; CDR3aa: CASSLAGRRYF
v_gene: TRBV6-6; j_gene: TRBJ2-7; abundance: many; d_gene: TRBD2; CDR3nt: TGTGCCAGCAGCCACCCGACTAGCGGGGGTTCTTACGAGCAGTACTTC; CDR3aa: CASSHPTSGGSYEQYF
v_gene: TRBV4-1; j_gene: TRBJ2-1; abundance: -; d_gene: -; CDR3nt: TGCGCCAGCAGCCAAACGAGCGGGACAAGCTCCTACAATGAGCAGTTCTTC; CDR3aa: CASSQTSGTSSYNEQFF
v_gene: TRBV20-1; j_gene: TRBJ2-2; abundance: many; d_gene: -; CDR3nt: TGCAGTGCTAGAGTTATGGCCGTGGGCACCGGGGAGCTGTTTTTT; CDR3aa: CSARVMAVGTGELFF
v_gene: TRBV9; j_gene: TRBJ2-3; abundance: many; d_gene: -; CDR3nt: TGTGCCAGCAGCGTAGTTCAGGATACGCAGTATTTT; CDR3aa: CASSVVQDTQYF
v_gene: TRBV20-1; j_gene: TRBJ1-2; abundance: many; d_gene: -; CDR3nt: TGCAGTGCACATGACTCCTATGGCTACACCTTC; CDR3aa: CSAHDSYGYTF